This is a list of T cell receptor beta chains from one sample in a study of Graves' ophthalmopathy and Graves' hyperthyroidism. A single record per CDR3 protein comes from TCRdb applying MiXCR to the multiplex PCR reads. The data contain roughly 36,000 distinct CDR3 sequences, approximately 55% of them singletons. The sample comprised peripheral blood. The receptors come from an adult woman with stable Graves' hyperthyroidism. The CDR3 runs from the conserved cysteine through the conserved F or W.

j_gene	v_gene	CDR3aa
TRBJ1-1	TRBV19	CASSRGVNTEAFF
TRBJ2-7	TRBV18	CASSRGTGAYEQYF
TRBJ1-6	TRBV9	CASSVRVGVNSPLHF
TRBJ1-6	TRBV27	CASSFGPNSPLHF
TRBJ2-7	TRBV7-8	CASSQTGTGGYEQYF
TRBJ2-7	TRBV7-9	CASSSTGGSEQYF
TRBJ2-7	TRBV20-1	CSARSDSTYEQYF
TRBJ2-1	TRBV19	CASNAGVHNEQSF
TRBJ2-5	TRBV20-1	CSASPSGSGQETQYF
TRBJ2-3	TRBV5-1	CASSPSGRGQDTQYF
TRBJ1-2	TRBV11-2	CASSLGGLYGYTF
TRBJ2-7	TRBV27	CASSLWGAHEQYF
TRBJ2-3	TRBV11-1	CASSMGLAGDTDTQYF
TRBJ2-5	TRBV5-4	CASSLSGALETQYF
TRBJ2-6	TRBV9	CASSGRTSGSRLGANVLTF
TRBJ1-1	TRBV10-3	CAISEDTGGARTEAFF
TRBJ2-2	TRBV5-6	CASSWGLAGATGELFF
TRBJ2-7	TRBV6-5	CASSWGPGLSSYEQYF
TRBJ1-2	TRBV10-3	CAIYRGSGYTF
TRBJ2-7	TRBV11-2	CASSKTGGEQYF
TRBJ1-2	TRBV29-1	CSVGQGLSNYGYTF
TRBJ1-2	TRBV7-9	CASSLAGISYTF
TRBJ1-1	TRBV29-1	CSFDRNTEAFF
TRBJ2-5	TRBV29-1	CSSQDRRSETQYF
TRBJ1-5	TRBV7-6	CASSLRDRNQPQHF
TRBJ1-5	TRBV29-1	CSLVGDRDQPQHF
TRBJ1-6	TRBV7-2	CASSLFRTGPFPLHF
TRBJ1-4	TRBV7-9	CASSTQTGGGNEKLFF
TRBJ2-5	TRBV29-1	CSVEDSGKQETQYF
TRBJ2-7	TRBV29-1	CSVEIRDRDYEQYF
TRBJ2-7	TRBV20-1	CSATSTGDGDYEQYF
TRBJ2-5	TRBV15	CATSQHPVEETQYF
TRBJ2-7	TRBV7-6	CASSLAVGGMYEQYF
TRBJ2-7	TRBV6-1	CASNRGFAYEQYF
TRBJ1-6	TRBV25-1	CASTQSGNNSPLHF
TRBJ1-2	TRBV7-3	CARPEETGFGYTF
TRBJ2-2	TRBV20-1	CSAWTGTSGRAGELFF
TRBJ2-3	TRBV5-5	CASSSGLAGGTQYF
TRBJ2-7	TRBV27	CASSLDYSVSYEQYF
TRBJ2-2	TRBV30	CAWSPQREFVTGELFF
TRBJ2-3	TRBV20-1	CSARGPLVGRRYF
TRBJ2-7	TRBV7-2	CASSLAIGSSYEQYF
TRBJ1-5	TRBV2	CAISEAGGAVYQPQHF
TRBJ1-2	TRBV28	CASSRTGAYGYTF
TRBJ1-3	TRBV25-1	CASSGARFATRGNTIYF
TRBJ1-1	TRBV2	CASRPRGQVNAEAFF
TRBJ1-2	TRBV12-3/TRBV12-4	CASSLSGANYGYTF
TRBJ1-5	TRBV7-9	CASSLGDPSNQPQHF
TRBJ2-3	TRBV14	CASSQGGYTDTQYF
TRBJ2-7	TRBV10-3	CAISAGDYEQYF
TRBJ1-6	TRBV4-1	CASSRNRVDSYNSPLHF
TRBJ2-7	TRBV7-8	CASSPWTGTTEQYF
TRBJ2-2	TRBV5-1	CASMLPTGTKNTGELFF
TRBJ1-2	TRBV5-5	CASSLAGNRGYGYTF